These T cell receptor beta chains were read from a single sample in a study of blood T cell repertoires in COVID-19. Sequenced by immunoSEQ multiplex PCR; TCRdb stores in-frame clones only, minus some. The sample consists of roughly 340,000 clones, approximately 87% of them appearing once. The sequencing input was PBMCs or T cells enriched from blood (not recorded which). The receptors stem from a man aged 35 to 55 in a cohort exposed to, infected with or recovered from COVID-19 (not recorded which). Both conserved end residues are part of each CDR3. Each record gives: CDR3 DNA, CDR3 protein, clone size, J gene, V gene, D gene. A D gene is named only where the DNA matches it firmly. Expanded clones are given a class, and other clones once, few, many or no size at all.

TGTGCCACCAGCAGAGATAGCGGGAGGACGTACGAGCAGTACTTC,CATSRDSGRTYEQYF,-,TRBJ2-7,TRBV15,TRBD2
TGTGCCAGCAGCCACACCGGGACAGGGGGACGCTACGAGCAGTACTTC,CASSHTGTGGRYEQYF,few,TRBJ2-7,TRBV7-9,TRBD1
TGTGCCAGCAGCCCTGCGGATAATCTGGGCACCGGGGAGCTGTTTTTT,CASSPADNLGTGELFF,-,TRBJ2-2,TRBV9,-
TGTGCCAGCAGTCCTCTCGATGACAGGAAGCCCCAGCATTTT,CASSPLDDRKPQHF,-,TRBJ1-5,TRBV27,-
TGTGCCTGGAACCCCCCTAGGGGGCTCAAAAACATTCAGTACTTC,CAWNPPRGLKNIQYF,-,TRBJ2-4,TRBV30,TRBD1
TGTGCCTGGGCTACAGGGTTCTCTGGAAACACCATATATTTT,CAWATGFSGNTIYF,-,TRBJ1-3,TRBV30,-
TGTGCCAGCAGTAGGACAGTCGCTAACTATGGCTACACCTTC,CASSRTVANYGYTF,few,TRBJ1-2,TRBV2,-
TGCGCCAGCACCCTGACAGGGGTGAACACTGAAGCTTTCTTT,CASTLTGVNTEAFF,-,TRBJ1-1,TRBV5-1,TRBD1
TGTGCCACCAGCCAAGGAGGCGGGGAGCTGTTTTTT,CATSQGGGELFF,few,TRBJ2-2,TRBV2,-
TGCAGCGTTGAAGGCGGGGCTAGCACAGATACGCAGTATTTT,CSVEGGASTDTQYF,-,TRBJ2-3,TRBV29-1,-
TGCGCCAGCAGTCCGGGACAGGGTAGCGACACCTTC,CASSPGQGSDTF,-,TRBJ1-2,TRBV10-2,TRBD1
TGTGCCAGCACCCTTGCCCCTAGCTCCTACAATGAGCAGTTCTTC,CASTLAPSSYNEQFF,-,TRBJ2-1,TRBV28,-
TGTGCCAGCAGCTTGGAGTTCCGAGGGACCTACGAGCAGTACTTC,CASSLEFRGTYEQYF,once,TRBJ2-7,TRBV5-5,-